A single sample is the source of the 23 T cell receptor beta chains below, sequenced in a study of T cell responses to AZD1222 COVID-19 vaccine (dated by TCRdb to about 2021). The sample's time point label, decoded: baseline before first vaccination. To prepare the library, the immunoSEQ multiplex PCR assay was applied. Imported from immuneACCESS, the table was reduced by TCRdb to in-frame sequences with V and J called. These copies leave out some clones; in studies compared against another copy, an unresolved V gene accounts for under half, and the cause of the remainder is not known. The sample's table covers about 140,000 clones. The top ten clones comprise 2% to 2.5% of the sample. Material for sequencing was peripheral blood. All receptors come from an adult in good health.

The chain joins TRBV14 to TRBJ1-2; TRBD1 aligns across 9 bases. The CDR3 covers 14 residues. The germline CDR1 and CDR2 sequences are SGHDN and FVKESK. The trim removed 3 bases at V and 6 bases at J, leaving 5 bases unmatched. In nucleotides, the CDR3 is TGTGCCAGCAGCCACGGACAGGGGACTGATGGCTACACCTTC. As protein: CASSHGQGTDGYTF. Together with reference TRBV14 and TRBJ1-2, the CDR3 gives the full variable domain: EAGVTQFPSHSVIEKGQTVTLRCDPISGHDNLYWYRRVMGKEIKFLLHFVKESKQDESGMPNNRFLAERTGGTYSTLKVQPAELEDSGVYFCASSHGQGTDGYTFGSGTRLTVV.

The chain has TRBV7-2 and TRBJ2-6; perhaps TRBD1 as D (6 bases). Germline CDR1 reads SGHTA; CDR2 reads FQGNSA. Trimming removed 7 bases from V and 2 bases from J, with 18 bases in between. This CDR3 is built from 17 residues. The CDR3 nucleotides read TGTGCCAGCACCCCGCAGGTCAGGGGTACTGGGGCCAACGTCCTGACTTTC. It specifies CASTPQVRGTGANVLTF.

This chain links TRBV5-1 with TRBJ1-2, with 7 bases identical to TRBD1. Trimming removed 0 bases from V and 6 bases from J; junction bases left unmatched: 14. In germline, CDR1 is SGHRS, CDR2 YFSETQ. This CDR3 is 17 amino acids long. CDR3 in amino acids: CASSLAVRQGPRDGYTF. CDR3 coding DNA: TGCGCCAGCAGCTTGGCCGTTCGACAGGGCCCTCGGGATGGCTACACCTTC. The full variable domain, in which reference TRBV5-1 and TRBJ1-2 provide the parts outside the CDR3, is KAGVTQTPRYLIKTRGQQVTLSCSPISGHRSVSWYQQTPGQGLQFLFEYFSETQRNKGNFPGRFSGRQFSNSRSEMNVSTLELGDSALYLCASSLAVRQGPRDGYTFGSGTRLTVV.

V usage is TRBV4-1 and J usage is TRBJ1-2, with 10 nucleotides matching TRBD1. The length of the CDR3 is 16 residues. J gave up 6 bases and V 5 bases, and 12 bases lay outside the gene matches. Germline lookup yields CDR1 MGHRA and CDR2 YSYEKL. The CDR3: CASSRRDRGLGDGYTF. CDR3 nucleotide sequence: TGCGCCAGCAGCAGGCGGGACAGGGGCTTGGGGGATGGCTACACCTTC.

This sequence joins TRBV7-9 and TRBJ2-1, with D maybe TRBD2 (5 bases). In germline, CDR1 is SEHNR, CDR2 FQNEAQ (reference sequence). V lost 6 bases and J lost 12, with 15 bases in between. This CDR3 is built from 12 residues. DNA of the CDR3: TGTGCCAGCAGTCGCTCCGGGGAAGGGCAGTTCTTC. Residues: CASSRSGEGQFF.

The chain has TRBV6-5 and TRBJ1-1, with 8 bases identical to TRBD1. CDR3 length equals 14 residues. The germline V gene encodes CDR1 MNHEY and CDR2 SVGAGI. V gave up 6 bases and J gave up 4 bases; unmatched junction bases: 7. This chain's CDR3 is CASSHRQGFTEAFF. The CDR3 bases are TGTGCCAGCAGCCACCGACAGGGGTTCACTGAAGCTTTCTTT.

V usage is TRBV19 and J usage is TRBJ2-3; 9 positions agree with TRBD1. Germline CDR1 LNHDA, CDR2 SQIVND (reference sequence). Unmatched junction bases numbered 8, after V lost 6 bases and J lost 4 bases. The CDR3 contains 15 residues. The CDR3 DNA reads TGTGCCAGTAGGCTCCCGGGACAGGGACCAGATACGCAGTATTTT. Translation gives CASRLPGQGPDTQYF.

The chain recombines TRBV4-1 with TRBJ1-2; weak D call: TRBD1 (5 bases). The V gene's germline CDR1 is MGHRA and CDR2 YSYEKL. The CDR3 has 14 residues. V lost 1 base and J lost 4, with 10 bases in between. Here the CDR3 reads CASSQGGNFYGYTF. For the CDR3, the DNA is TGCGCCAGCAGCCAAGGGGGCAACTTCTATGGCTACACCTTC.

The CDR3 nucleotides are TGTGCCAGCAGCCAGGGTCCGCACAGCTACTACGAGCAGTACTTC. It is translated as CASSQGPHSYYEQYF. V and J are TRBV3-1 (or the pseudogene TRBV3-2) and TRBJ2-7; no definite D call. This CDR3 is built from 15 residues. Trimming pared 3 bases from V and 3 bases from J, leaving 15 bases between. CDR1 LGHDT and CDR2 YNNKEL come from the germline V gene (reference sequence).

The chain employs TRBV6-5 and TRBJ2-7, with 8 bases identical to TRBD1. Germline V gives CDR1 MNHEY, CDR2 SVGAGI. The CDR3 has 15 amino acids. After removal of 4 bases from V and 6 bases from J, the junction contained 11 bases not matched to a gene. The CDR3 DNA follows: TGTGCCAGCAGTTGGAACCCGGGGACAGGACGCGAGCAGTACTTC. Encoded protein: CASSWNPGTGREQYF.

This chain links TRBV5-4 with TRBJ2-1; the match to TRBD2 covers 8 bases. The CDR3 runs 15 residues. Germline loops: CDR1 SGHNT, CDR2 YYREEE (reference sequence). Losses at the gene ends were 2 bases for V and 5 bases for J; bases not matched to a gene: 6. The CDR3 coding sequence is TGTGCCAGCAGCTTTATAGCGGGACCTAACAATGAGCAGTTCTTC. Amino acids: CASSFIAGPNNEQFF.

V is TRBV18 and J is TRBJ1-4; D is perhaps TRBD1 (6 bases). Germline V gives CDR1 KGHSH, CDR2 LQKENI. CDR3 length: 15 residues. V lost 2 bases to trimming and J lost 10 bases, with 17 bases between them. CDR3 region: CASSPAAGEVRKLFF. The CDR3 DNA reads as TGTGCCAGCTCACCAGCCGCAGGGGAAGTGCGAAAACTGTTTTTT.

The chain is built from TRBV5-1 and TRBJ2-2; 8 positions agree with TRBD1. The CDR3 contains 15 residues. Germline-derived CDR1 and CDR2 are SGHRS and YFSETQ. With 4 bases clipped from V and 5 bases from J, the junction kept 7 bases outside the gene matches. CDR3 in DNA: TGCGCCAGCAGCCAGGGGACAGGCGTTACCGGGGAGCTGTTTTTT. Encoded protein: CASSQGTGVTGELFF. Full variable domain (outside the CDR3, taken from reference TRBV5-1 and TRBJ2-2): KAGVTQTPRYLIKTRGQQVTLSCSPISGHRSVSWYQQTPGQGLQFLFEYFSETQRNKGNFPGRFSGRQFSNSRSEMNVSTLELGDSALYLCASSQGTGVTGELFFGEGSRLTVL.

The CDR3 loop is CSVEGPGQGARDTQYF. CDR3 DNA: TGCAGCGTCGAGGGTCCGGGACAGGGGGCGAGAGATACGCAGTATTTT. The V and J genes are TRBV29-1 and TRBJ2-3, with 12 bases lining up with TRBD1. The germline V gene encodes CDR1 SQVTM and CDR2 ANQGSEA. With V trimmed by 6 bases and J by 5 bases, 12 bases remained unmatched. The CDR3 has 16 amino acids.

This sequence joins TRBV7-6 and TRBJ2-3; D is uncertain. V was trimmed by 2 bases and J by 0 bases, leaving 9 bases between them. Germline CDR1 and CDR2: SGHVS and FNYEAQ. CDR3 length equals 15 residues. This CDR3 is CASSLTTSSTDTQYF. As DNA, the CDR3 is TGTGCCAGCAGCTTAACTACCTCTAGCACAGATACGCAGTATTTT.

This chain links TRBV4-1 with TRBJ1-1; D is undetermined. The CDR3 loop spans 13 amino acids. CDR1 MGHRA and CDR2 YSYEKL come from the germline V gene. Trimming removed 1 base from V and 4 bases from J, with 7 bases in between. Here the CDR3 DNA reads TGCGCCAGCAGCCAAGGCGCCTCCACTGAAGCTTTCTTT. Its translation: CASSQGASTEAFF.

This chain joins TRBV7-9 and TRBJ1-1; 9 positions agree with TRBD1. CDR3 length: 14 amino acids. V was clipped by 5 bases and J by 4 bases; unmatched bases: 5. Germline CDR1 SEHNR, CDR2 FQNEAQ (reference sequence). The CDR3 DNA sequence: TGTGCCAGCAGCCCAGGACAGGGGCCCACTGAAGCTTTCTTT. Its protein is CASSPGQGPTEAFF.

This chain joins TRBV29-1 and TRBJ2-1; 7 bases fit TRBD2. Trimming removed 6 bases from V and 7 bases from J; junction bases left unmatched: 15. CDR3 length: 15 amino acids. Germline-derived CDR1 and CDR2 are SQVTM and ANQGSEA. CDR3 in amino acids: CSVCGWTRQLNEQFF. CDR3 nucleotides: TGCAGCGTGTGCGGTTGGACTAGGCAACTAAATGAGCAGTTCTTC.

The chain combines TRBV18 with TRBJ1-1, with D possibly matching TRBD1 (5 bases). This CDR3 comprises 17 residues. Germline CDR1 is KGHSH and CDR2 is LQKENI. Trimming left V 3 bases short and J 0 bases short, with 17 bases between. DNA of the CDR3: TGTGCCAGCTCACCCGGGGCCAGACTCCCCATGAACACTGAAGCTTTCTTT. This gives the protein CASSPGARLPMNTEAFF.

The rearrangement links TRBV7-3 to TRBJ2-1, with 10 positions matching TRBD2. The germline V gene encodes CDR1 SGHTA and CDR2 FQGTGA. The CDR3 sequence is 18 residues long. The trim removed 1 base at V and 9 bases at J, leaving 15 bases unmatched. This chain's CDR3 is CASSLSPQRGGRGGEQFF. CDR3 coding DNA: TGTGCCAGCAGCTTAAGCCCCCAGCGGGGGGGCCGAGGGGGTGAGCAGTTCTTC.

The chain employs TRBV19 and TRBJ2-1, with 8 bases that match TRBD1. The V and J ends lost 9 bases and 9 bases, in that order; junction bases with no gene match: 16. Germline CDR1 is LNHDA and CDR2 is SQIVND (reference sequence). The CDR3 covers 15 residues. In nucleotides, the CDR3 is TGTGCCAGCCCTGGGGGAAATCCAGGGGGCGGTGAGCAGTTCTTC. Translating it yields CASPGGNPGGGEQFF.

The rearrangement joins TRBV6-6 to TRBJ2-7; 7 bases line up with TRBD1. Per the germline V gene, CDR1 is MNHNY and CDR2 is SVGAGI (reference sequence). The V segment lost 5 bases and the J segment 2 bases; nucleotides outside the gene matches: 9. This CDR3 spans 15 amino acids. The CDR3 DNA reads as TGTGCCAGCAGTGCCCGAGACAGGGCGACCTACGAGCAGTACTTC. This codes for CASSARDRATYEQYF.

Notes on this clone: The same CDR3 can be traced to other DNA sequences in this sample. The CDR3 loop reads CASSLGRNTGELFF. The CDR3 DNA is TGCGCCAGCAGCTTGGGGCGGAACACCGGGGAGCTGTTTTTT. V and J are TRBV5-1 and TRBJ2-2; D is undetermined. V shed 0 bases and J shed 1 base, with 4 bases lying between them. The CDR3 extends over 14 amino acids. The V gene's germline CDR1 is SGHRS and CDR2 YFSETQ.